A selection of T cell receptor beta chains follows, all from one sample in a study of cytomegalovirus exposure and HLA in healthy donors. Data came from immunoSEQ multiplex PCR; TCRdb stores just in-frame clones and leaves some out. The table lists 95,000 to 150,000 clones, over 50% of them singletons. Sequenced: PBMCs. All receptors derive from a woman aged 40 to 50 in good health and CMV-seropositive. CDR3s include the opening cysteine and the closing phenylalanine or tryptophan.

>TRBJ2-1|TRBV5-1
CASSLGQGSYNEQFF
>TRBJ1-4|TRBV5-1
CASSLEPATNEKLFF
>TRBJ1-1|TRBV9
CASSDSPNTEAFF
>TRBJ1-2|TRBV6-5
CASRRQGGYTF
>TRBJ2-2|TRBV21-1
CASTRKNGELFF
>TRBJ2-1|TRBV9
CASSVGASGTSEQFF
>TRBJ1-4|TRBV29-1
CSVEDRGNEKLFF
>TRBJ1-1|TRBV29-1
CSVEGDSSKFF
>TRBJ1-2|TRBV28
CASNLGTGVDYGYTF
>TRBJ2-7|TRBV19
CASSMAPGPVGYEQYF
>TRBJ1-2|TRBV6-6
CASGDTGARGYTF
>TRBJ2-2|TRBV5-4
CASSLAGGSGELFF
>TRBJ1-1|TRBV30
CAWSVGGDTEAFF
>TRBJ2-1|TRBV7-9
CASSWAPYEQFF
>TRBJ2-7|TRBV5-1
CASSLLASSYEQYF
>TRBJ2-1|TRBV7-6
CASSNSLAGHEQFF
>TRBJ1-3|TRBV9
CASSVHTGEGWQNTIYF
>TRBJ1-1|TRBV11-3
CASSSYSENTEAFF
>TRBJ1-2|TRBV10-3
CAISDRGNYGYTF
>TRBJ1-1|TRBV27
CASRNRGTEAFF
>TRBJ2-1|TRBV10-1
CASSDGGNEQFF
>TRBJ2-3|TRBV5-1
CASSLDSGSTDTQYF
>TRBJ1-1|TRBV7-9
CASSLLGAGTEAFF
>TRBJ2-3|TRBV18
CASSPGAGATDTQYF
>TRBJ1-1|TRBV19
CASSFGHRSNTEAFF
>TRBJ1-1|TRBV7-9
CASSPLPDTEAFF
>TRBJ2-5|TRBV25-1
CASSDTDLQETQYF
>TRBJ1-2|TRBV30
CALRTGGYGYTF
>TRBJ1-3|TRBV6-1
CASSEGQSSGNTIYF
>TRBJ1-2|TRBV7-9
CASSSVRSGGYTF
>TRBJ1-1|TRBV28
CATVDHRGQNTEAFF
>TRBJ2-3|TRBV5-1
CASSLSPGGLGRDTQYF
>TRBJ1-1|TRBV29-1
CSVVGQLRGTEAFF
>TRBJ2-5|TRBV2
CASSEAMMVGREVTQYF
>TRBJ2-1|TRBV7-8
CASSFVQRGSRYNEQFF
>TRBJ1-1|TRBV13
CASSSDSLNTEAFF
>TRBJ2-2|TRBV2
CASTSLVTNTGELFF
>TRBJ2-5|TRBV2
CASSSLAGGPQETQYF
>TRBJ1-1|TRBV6-5
CASSYLPQGMGTEAFF
>TRBJ2-5|TRBV27
CASSFFLDRQETQYF
>TRBJ2-5|TRBV27
CASSFIAGGGQETQYF
>TRBJ2-7|TRBV9
CASSATGNGFYEQYF
>TRBJ1-1|TRBV27
CASTLDRANTEAFF
>TRBJ2-3|TRBV5-8
CASSPHGASGGFTDTQYF
>TRBJ1-1|TRBV9
CASSASGGSHNEAFF
>TRBJ2-5|TRBV7-3
CASRSPGGDETQYF
>TRBJ1-6|TRBV2
CASSEWTGAGSPLHF
>TRBJ1-2|TRBV25-1
CASSVAGNYGYTF
>TRBJ2-6|TRBV18
CASSPSGSGANVLTF
>TRBJ2-5|TRBV27
CASNPRGEGTQYF
>-|TRBV30
CAIGQGSYEQYF
>TRBJ1-2|TRBV30
CAWSRQGGGYGYTF
>TRBJ1-2|TRBV6-5
CANAGGNGYTF